Listed here are 27 T cell receptor beta chains from one sample, sequenced in a study of human T cells and chemical hapten exposure. Stated time point: pre-sensitization, week 0. Sample treatment: therapeutic diphenylcyclopropenone sensitization with weekly scalp DPC. From the RACE reads, TCRdb called clonotypes with MiXCR, one entry per CDR3 protein. The repertoire holds tens of thousands of distinct CDR3 sequences, with 14% as singletons. The source material was whole blood, sampled in connection with sensitization to the hapten diphenylcyclopropenone (DPC). These receptors were obtained from a woman in her forties or fifties with alopecia areata. Some clones in this sample may be carry-over from other donors' samples.

This clonotype was seen only a few times. The CDR3 loop reads CASSPQGTAGNMFF. In nucleotides, the CDR3 is TGTGCCAGCAGCCCCCAGGGTACCGCCGGTAATATGTTTTTT. The chain combines TRBV7-6 with TRBJ1-4; tentatively, D is TRBD1 (5 bases). Germline loops: CDR1 SGHVS, CDR2 FNYEAQ. The V and J ends lost 5 bases and 15 bases respectively, with 22 bases between them. This CDR3 comprises 14 residues.

The V gene is TRBV5-4, the J gene TRBJ2-2; no firm D call. This CDR3 is 15 amino acids long. Trimming removed 4 bases from V and 6 bases from J, with 16 bases in between. CDR1 and CDR2 from the germline V gene are SGHNT and YYREEE (reference sequence). DNA of the CDR3: TGTGCCAGCAGCCCAAACCCCCGAAAGGCCGGGGAGCTGTTTTTT. Its translation is CASSPNPRKAGELFF.

The rearrangement joins TRBV30 to TRBJ2-7; D ambiguous. Per germline, CDR1 GTSNPN and CDR2 SVGIG (reference sequence). CDR3 length: 13 amino acids. Trimming stripped 3 bases from V and 5 bases from J, with 14 bases between. The CDR3 is CAWSRGRSDEQYF. CDR3 nucleotides: TGTGCCTGGAGCAGAGGACGGAGCGACGAGCAGTACTTC.

This clonotype was picked up a small number of times. V and J are TRBV28 and TRBJ2-7; 7 positions match TRBD1. The CDR3 is 15 residues long. Germline CDR1 is MDHEN and CDR2 is SYDVKM. V lost 4 bases to trimming and J lost 6 bases; unmatched junction nucleotides: 12. The CDR3 nucleotides read TGTGCCAGCAGTTCCAGCAAGGGACAGAGGACCGAGCAGTACTTC. As protein: CASSSSKGQRTEQYF. Looking up the rest from reference TRBV28 and TRBJ2-7 gives the full variable domain: DVKVTQSSRYLVKRTGEKVFLECVQDMDHENMFWYRQDPGLGLRLIYFSYDVKMKEKGDIPEGYSVSREKKERFSLILESASTNQTSMYLCASSSSKGQRTEQYFGPGTRLTVT.

This clonotype occurred a few times. This chain joins TRBV2 and TRBJ2-1; TRBD2 matches at 12 bases. Germline CDR1 and CDR2: SNHLY and FYNNEI. The CDR3 loop spans 12 amino acids. J was trimmed by 7 bases and V by 10 bases; bases with no gene match: 2. CDR3 residues: CATGLAGNEQFF. CDR3 nucleotides: TGTGCCACTGGACTAGCGGGAAATGAGCAGTTCTTC.

This chain connects TRBV7-9 to TRBJ1-2; 8 bases line up with TRBD1. Germline loops: CDR1 SEHNR, CDR2 FQNEAQ (reference sequence). This CDR3 is built from 14 residues. J was trimmed by 4 bases and V by 5 bases; bases with no gene match: 6. The DNA of the CDR3 is TGTGCCAGCAGCCTTCAGGGGGCTGGCTATGGCTACACCTTC. Protein sequence: CASSLQGAGYGYTF.

The chain combines TRBV28 with TRBJ2-7; TRBD2 matches at 12 bases. Germline V CDR1 and CDR2: MDHEN, SYDVKM. The CDR3 has 13 residues. J gave up 5 bases and V 6 bases, and 2 bases lay outside the gene matches. This CDR3 is CASRTSGRDEQYF. In nucleotides, the CDR3 is TGTGCCAGCAGGACTAGCGGGAGAGACGAGCAGTACTTC.

The gene calls are TRBV7-2 and TRBJ2-3, with D maybe TRBD2 (6 bases). Per the germline V gene, CDR1 is SGHTA and CDR2 is FQGNSA. The CDR3 is made up of 20 amino acids. Trimming took 5 bases from V and 5 from J, leaving 32 bases between them. As DNA, the CDR3 is TGTGCCAGCAGCCGATACTACGGGTCTAGGAGGGATCCCGACAGAGATACGCAGTATTTT. This gives the protein CASSRYYGSRRDPDRDTQYF.

The rearrangement joins TRBV12-3 or TRBV12-4 to TRBJ2-7; D possibly uses TRBD1 or TRBD2 (6 bases each). The CDR3 runs 14 residues. V dropped 2 bases and J dropped 2 bases, with 10 bases sitting between them. The DNA for the CDR3 is TGTGCCAGCAGTTTAAAGGGGGGACCCTACGAGCAGTACTTC. Protein product: CASSLKGGPYEQYF.

This clonotype was observed a handful of times. J is TRBJ2-2 and V is TRBV2; no clear D. The CDR3 runs 14 residues. The V and J ends lost 6 bases and 2 bases respectively, with 10 bases between them. Germline V CDR1 and CDR2: SNHLY, FYNNEI. CDR3 amino acids: CASRVDTNTGELFF. DNA of the CDR3: TGTGCCAGCAGAGTTGACACCAACACCGGGGAGCTGTTTTTT.

This clonotype was observed a few times. The J gene is TRBJ2-5, the V gene TRBV7-9; unclear D gene. Germline V CDR1 and CDR2: SEHNR, FQNEAQ (reference sequence). The CDR3 has 16 residues. The V gene lost 1 base and the J gene lost 0 bases, with 12 bases spanning the gap. The CDR3 region has the DNA TGTGCCAGCAGCTTAGATCTAGGACGAGACCAAGAGACCCAGTACTTC. This sequence encodes CASSLDLGRDQETQYF.

The chain couples TRBV3-1 to TRBJ2-1, with 7 bases identical to TRBD1. V dropped 7 bases and J dropped 4; count of bases not matched to a gene: 10. CDR3 length: 15 amino acids. Germline values: CDR1 LGHDT, CDR2 YNNKEL (reference sequence). CDR3 sequence reads: CASTPGQPRYNEQFF. The CDR3 coding sequence is TGTGCCAGCACCCCGGGACAGCCTAGGTACAATGAGCAGTTCTTC.

The genes are TRBV15 and TRBJ2-3, with D uncertain. This CDR3 spans 14 amino acids. V was trimmed by 3 bases and J by 5 bases, leaving 12 bases between them. The germline V gene encodes CDR1 LNHNV and CDR2 YYDKDF (reference sequence). The chain's CDR3 is CATSRGTRVDTQYF. DNA for the CDR3: TGTGCCACCAGCAGGGGCACACGGGTAGATACGCAGTATTTT.

This clonotype occurred a few times. The V call is TRBV7-6, the J call TRBJ2-3; D is perhaps TRBD2 (5 bases). CDR3 length equals 17 residues. The V gene lost 0 bases and the J gene lost 4 bases, with 17 bases spanning the gap. Germline V lookup: CDR1 SGHVS, CDR2 FNYEAQ. In DNA form, the CDR3 reads TGTGCCAGCAGCTTAGCGCTTCGGCCTAACGGGGCAGATACGCAGTATTTT. This translates into CASSLALRPNGADTQYF.

The V call is TRBV5-6, the J call TRBJ2-1, with unresolved D. Germline CDR1 SGHDT, CDR2 YYEEEE. The CDR3 has 11 amino acids. The germline V and J ends were trimmed by 0 bases and 10 bases, with 5 bases remaining between them. The CDR3 DNA is TGTGCCAGCAGCTTGGGGCGAGAGCAGTTCTTC. Protein: CASSLGREQFF. Using reference TRBV5-6 and TRBJ2-1 for the parts outside the CDR3, the full variable domain is DAGVTQSPTHLIKTRGQQVTLRCSPKSGHDTVSWYQQALGQGPQFIFQYYEEEERQRGNFPDRFSGHQFPNYSSELNVNALLLGDSALYLCASSLGREQFFGPGTRLTVL.

This chain links TRBV5-6 with TRBJ2-5; D gene ambiguous. Germline V gene lookup returns CDR1 SGHDT and CDR2 YYEEEE. The V end lost 4 bases, the J end lost 2 bases, and 21 bases lay between the germline ends. There are 17 residues in the CDR3. The CDR3 spells CASSRGTSGPRQETQYF. The CDR3 DNA reads TGTGCCAGCAGCAGAGGCACATCGGGCCCCCGACAAGAGACCCAGTACTTC.

The rearrangement joins TRBV10-3 to TRBJ2-1; TRBD1 or TRBD2 may be the D gene (5 bases each). CDR1 is ENHRY, CDR2 SYGVKD, per germline. Trimming removed 10 bases from V and 3 bases from J, with 13 bases in between. CDR3 length: 13 residues. Here the CDR3 reads CANRDGVYNEQFF. The CDR3 region has the DNA TGTGCCAACCGGGACGGAGTCTACAATGAGCAGTTCTTC.

This chain uses TRBV29-1 with TRBJ1-1; D perhaps matches TRBD1 (6 bases). The germline V and J ends were trimmed by 4 bases and 1 base, with 16 bases remaining between them. This CDR3 is built from 15 residues. The germline CDR1 and CDR2 sequences are SQVTM and ANQGSEA. The CDR3 DNA is TGCAGCGTTGCGCGGTTCAGGGGCCGGAACACTGAAGCTTTCTTT. Protein sequence: CSVARFRGRNTEAFF. The variable domain in full, with the rest retrieved from reference TRBV29-1 and TRBJ1-1, is SAVISQKPSRDICQRGTSLTIQCQVDSQVTMMFWYRQQPGQSLTLIATANQGSEATYESGFVIDKFPISRPNLTFSTLTVSNMSPEDSSIYLCSVARFRGRNTEAFFGQGTRLTVV.

This clonotype was counted many times. The rearrangement uses TRBV3-1 and TRBJ2-6; D is uncertain. V was shortened by 5 bases and J by 6 bases, with 8 bases between the two germline ends. Per the germline V gene, CDR1 is LGHDT and CDR2 is YNNKEL (reference sequence). This CDR3 has 13 amino acids. The CDR3 DNA reads as TGTGCCAGCAGCAACATTGTGGCCAACGTCCTGACTTTC. Translation: CASSNIVANVLTF.

This clonotype has more than one count but fewer than ten. This chain links TRBV4-1 with TRBJ2-7; D is unclear. The CDR3 runs to 15 residues. CDR1 is MGHRA, CDR2 YSYEKL, per germline. V was shortened by 0 bases and J by 6 bases, with 15 bases between the two germline ends. CDR3 sequence (DNA): TGCGCCAGCAGCCAAGATCACGACTCCTCCCGCGAGCAGTACTTC. It translates to CASSQDHDSSREQYF.

This chain links TRBV3-1 with TRBJ2-2; D gene ambiguous. The CDR3 length is 12 residues. Per the germline V gene, CDR1 is LGHDT and CDR2 is YNNKEL (reference sequence). Trimming pared 7 bases from V and 0 bases from J, leaving 3 bases between. In DNA form, the CDR3 reads TGTGCCAGCACTGCGAACACCGGGGAGCTGTTTTTT. Translated: CASTANTGELFF.

The CDR3, as DNA: TGTGCCAGCAGCTTTGGCTACACCTTC. It codes for CASSFGYTF. This rearrangement joins TRBV21-1 to TRBJ1-2. TRBV21-1 is a pseudogene segment. This CDR3 is built from 9 residues.

In this sample, this clonotype turned up many times. The chain carries TRBV14 and TRBJ2-1; the D gene is possibly TRBD1 (5 bases). CDR3 length: 16 amino acids. The germline gives CDR1 SGHDN, CDR2 FVKESK. The V end lost 4 bases, the J end lost 1 base, and 14 bases lay between the germline ends. Written as DNA, the CDR3 is TGTGCCAGCAGCCCCCTCTCGGCAGGGTCCTACAATGAGCAGTTCTTC. Its protein is CASSPLSAGSYNEQFF.

The rearrangement links TRBV14 to TRBJ2-5; D is uncertain. Trimming took 1 base from V and 1 from J, leaving 4 bases between them. The germline gives CDR1 SGHDN, CDR2 FVKESK. The CDR3 is made up of 13 amino acids. In nucleotides, the CDR3 is TGTGCCAGCAGCCAAGCTGTCCAAGAGACCCAGTACTTC. Its protein is CASSQAVQETQYF.

There are many counts of this clonotype. The rearrangement joins TRBV4-3 to TRBJ2-3; weak D call: TRBD1 (5 bases). Germline-derived CDR1 and CDR2 are LGHNA and YSLEER. V lost 3 bases to trimming and J lost 4 bases, with 11 bases between them. The CDR3 sequence is 14 residues long. The CDR3: CASSQATGADTQYF. CDR3 bases: TGCGCCAGCAGCCAGGCCACAGGAGCAGATACGCAGTATTTT.

This chain connects TRBV28 to TRBJ2-1; the D is unclear. V gave up 6 bases and J gave up 7 bases, with 13 bases separating them. The CDR3 has 13 amino acids. CDR1 is MDHEN, CDR2 SYDVKM, per germline. The DNA for the CDR3 is TGTGCCAGCAGGGGCGGTCTAAGGAATGAGCAGTTCTTC. This sequence encodes CASRGGLRNEQFF.

As DNA, the CDR3 is TGTGCCAGTAGTGACAGTCCACGTTCCTCCTACGAGCAGTACTTC. It is translated as CASSDSPRSSYEQYF. The rearrangement joins TRBV19 to TRBJ2-7; the D gene is possibly TRBD1 (5 bases). The CDR3 has 15 residues. Trimming took off 5 bases at V and 0 bases at J, with 14 bases between the two ends. Germline V gene data show CDR1 as LNHDA and CDR2 as SQIVND (reference sequence).